One sample yielded the 18 T cell receptor beta chains listed below, sequenced in a study of T-cell reconstitution after alpha-beta-depleted transplantation in children. Unique molecular identifiers were incorporated when the TCRbeta library was constructed. Using its own MiXCR run on the PCR reads, TCRdb lists one record per CDR3 protein. The profile shows about 610,000 distinct CDR3 sequences, more than 9% of them singletons. The sequenced sample was PBMCs from the stem cell graft donor, obtained from the stem cell graft. The receptors stem from a human donor who donated a stem cell graft to a child with acute myeloid leukemia.

DNA of the CDR3: TGTGCCAGCAGCCCAACCCGGCTGGGGAGACCGACTAGCACAGATACGCAGTATTTT. It codes for CASSPTRLGRPTSTDTQYF. The chain combines TRBV7-8 with TRBJ2-3; possible D gene TRBD2, 5 bases. The CDR3 covers 19 residues. Germline-derived CDR1 and CDR2 are SGHVS and FQNEAQ. V lost 5 bases, J lost 0 bases, and 24 bases lay in between.

This clonotype was detected only a few times. The chain carries TRBV25-1 and TRBJ1-5, with TRBD1 matching 7 bases. V lost 5 bases, J lost 4 bases, and 8 bases stayed unmatched. The CDR3 runs to 15 residues. CDR1 and CDR2 from the germline V gene are MGHDK and SYGVNS. The DNA of the CDR3 is TGTGCCAGCAGTTTCTCAGGGGGTGGTAATCAGCCCCAGCATTTT. It translates to CASSFSGGGNQPQHF.

In its sample, this clonotype was seen many times. V and J are TRBV27 and TRBJ2-3; D may correspond to TRBD1 or TRBD2 (5 bases each). CDR1 and CDR2 (germline): MNHEY, SMNVEV (reference sequence). This CDR3 region has 15 residues. Trimming took off 5 bases at V and 6 bases at J, with 18 bases between the two ends. In DNA, the CDR3 is TGTGCCAGCAGTCCCAGGGACCCGTCCTTTGATACGCAGTATTTT. Amino acid sequence: CASSPRDPSFDTQYF.

This clonotype was observed many times. V is TRBV20-1 and J is TRBJ2-1; TRBD2 aligns across 9 bases. The V and J ends lost 1 base and 5 bases, in that order; junction bases with no gene match: 9. Germline V lookup: CDR1 DFQATT, CDR2 SNEGSKA (reference sequence). The CDR3 covers 16 residues. The CDR3 DNA follows: TGCAGTGCTAGAGCGAGACTAGCGGTAAAAAACAATGAGCAGTTCTTC. Translated: CSARARLAVKNNEQFF.

This clonotype was seen repeatedly, ten times or more. The chain combines TRBV7-2 with TRBJ2-3; a weak D match, TRBD2 (7 bases). CDR3 length equals 15 residues. V was clipped by 1 base and J by 3 bases, with 11 bases between them. Germline V gene lookup returns CDR1 SGHTA and CDR2 FQGNSA. CDR3 DNA: TGTGCCAGCAGCTTAGGCAGGGGAGGGACAGATACGCAGTATTTT. Translating it yields CASSLGRGGTDTQYF.

The chain combines TRBV20-1 with TRBJ1-2; TRBD1 is a possible D gene (5 bases). This CDR3 is 12 amino acids long. The V end lost 3 bases, the J end lost 8 bases, and 13 bases lay between the germline ends. Germline assignment: CDR1 DFQATT and CDR2 SNEGSKA (reference sequence). CDR3 nucleotide sequence: TGCAGTGCTAGTTCAGGGTTAGGGGGCTACACCTTC. Translation gives CSASSGLGGYTF.

This clonotype was observed a few times. V usage is TRBV20-1 and J usage is TRBJ2-5; tentative D call: TRBD2 (5 bases). The germline V and J ends were trimmed by 5 bases and 4 bases, with 14 bases remaining between them. Germline V CDR1 and CDR2: DFQATT, SNEGSKA (reference sequence). The CDR3 totals 13 residues. The CDR3 DNA reads as TGCAGTGCTGCCCGGACTTCAGGAGAGACCCAGTACTTC. Its translation: CSAARTSGETQYF.

This clonotype was found many times. J is TRBJ2-7 and V is TRBV20-1; 9 bases line up with TRBD2. Germline lookup yields CDR1 DFQATT and CDR2 SNEGSKA (reference sequence). The CDR3 has 16 amino acids. The trim removed 0 bases at V and 2 bases at J, leaving 8 bases unmatched. The CDR3 loop reads CSARDYEREATYEQYF. In nucleotides, the CDR3 is TGCAGTGCTAGAGATTATGAGCGGGAGGCGACCTACGAGCAGTACTTC.

The sample holds many counts of this clonotype. V is TRBV4-2 and J is TRBJ2-1; TRBD2 agrees at 15 bases. Per the germline V gene, CDR1 is LGHNA and CDR2 is YNFKEQ. The CDR3 runs to 18 residues. V dropped 0 bases and J dropped 7; count of bases not matched to a gene: 7. DNA for the CDR3: TGTGCCAGCAGCCAAGAGCCTGGACTAGCGGGAGGGCGGAATGAGCAGTTCTTC. The encoded protein is CASSQEPGLAGGRNEQFF.

The chain recombines TRBV9 with TRBJ2-2; no reliable D call. Germline V gene lookup returns CDR1 SGDLS and CDR2 YYNGEE. The CDR3 totals 16 residues. Trimming took off 1 base at V and 0 bases at J, with 10 bases between the two ends. CDR3 nucleotides: TGTGCCAGCAGCGTATCCGCGGCCGCGAACACCGGGGAGCTGTTTTTT. Amino acid sequence: CASSVSAAANTGELFF. Combining the CDR3 with reference TRBV9 and TRBJ2-2 gives the whole variable domain DSGVTQTPKHLITATGQRVTLRCSPRSGDLSVYWYQQSLDQGLQFLIQYYNGEERAKGNILERFSAQQFPDLHSELNLSSLELGDSALYFCASSVSAAANTGELFFGEGSRLTVL.

The chain recombines TRBV5-8 with TRBJ2-2; tentatively, D is TRBD2 (5 bases). Germline assignment: CDR1 SGHTS and CDR2 YDEGEE. The CDR3 loop spans 15 amino acids. Trimming left V 5 bases short and J 4 bases short, with 15 bases between. The CDR3 DNA is TGTGCCAGCAGGCACCCGGGGAGTATCACCGGGGAGCTGTTTTTT. This translates into CASRHPGSITGELFF. Combining the CDR3 with reference TRBV5-8 and TRBJ2-2 gives the whole variable domain EAGVTQSPTHLIKTRGQQATLRCSPISGHTSVYWYQQALGLGLQFLLWYDEGEERNRGNFPPRFSGRQFPNYSSELNVNALELEDSALYLCASRHPGSITGELFFGEGSRLTVL.

J is TRBJ1-2 and V is TRBV7-3; 10 bases are a match to TRBD1. Germline trimming cut 5 bases from V and 8 bases from J; bases unmatched to any gene: 5. The CDR3 covers 13 residues. The germline V gene has CDR1 SGHTA and CDR2 FQGTGA. The CDR3 coding sequence is TGTGCCAGCAGCGACAGGGGGCGGCGAGGCTACACCTTC. Its translation: CASSDRGRRGYTF.

This rearrangement joins TRBV27 to TRBJ2-1, with no clear D. Trimming took off 6 bases at V and 7 bases at J, with 13 bases between the two ends. Germline CDR1 reads MNHEY; CDR2 reads SMNVEV (reference sequence). This CDR3 region has 13 residues. This chain's CDR3 is CASRSRAWNEQFF. DNA of the CDR3: TGTGCCAGCAGGTCCCGGGCATGGAATGAGCAGTTCTTC.

This clonotype was recorded a few times. Compared with germline, one end of the junction differs, possibly owing to a read error. In DNA form, the CDR3 reads TGCAGCGTCGAAGGGAGCTCGACTATCCCAGATACGCAGTATTTT. It encodes CSVEGSSTIPDTQYF. The chain employs TRBV29-1 and TRBJ2-3; D possibly corresponds to TRBD2 (5 bases). The length of the CDR3 is 15 residues. The germline V gene has CDR1 SQVTM and CDR2 ANQGSEA.

This clonotype was found a few times. This sequence joins TRBV20-1 and TRBJ1-2, with 9 nucleotides matching TRBD1. Germline CDR1 and CDR2: DFQATT and SNEGSKA (reference sequence). The CDR3 contains 13 residues. V lost 6 bases to trimming and J lost 8 bases; unmatched junction nucleotides: 10. The CDR3 sequence: CSALGQGREGYTF. Written as DNA, the CDR3 is TGCAGTGCGTTGGGACAGGGACGGGAGGGCTACACCTTC.

The rearrangement links TRBV5-1 to TRBJ1-1; no definite D call. Germline CDR1 SGHRS, CDR2 YFSETQ. The V and J ends lost 2 bases and 0 bases respectively, with 8 bases between them. The CDR3 runs 14 residues. The CDR3 DNA sequence: TGCGCCAGCAGCTTAACAGCCATGAACACTGAAGCTTTCTTT. It encodes CASSLTAMNTEAFF.

The chain uses TRBV29-1 and TRBJ2-2, with D maybe TRBD1 (6 bases). Trimming took off 6 bases at V and 3 bases at J, with 11 bases between the two ends. The length of the CDR3 is 13 residues. Germline assignment: CDR1 SQVTM and CDR2 ANQGSEA. CDR3 region: CSVGGQYTGELFF. CDR3 nucleotide sequence: TGCAGCGTCGGAGGACAGTACACCGGGGAGCTGTTTTTT.

V and J are TRBV5-1 and TRBJ1-1; 11 nucleotides align to TRBD1. This CDR3 has 15 amino acids. Germline CDR1 reads SGHRS; CDR2 reads YFSETQ. Trimming took 0 bases from V and 6 from J; bases not matched to a gene: 4. CDR3 amino acids: CASSLEPGQGAEAFF. The CDR3 bases are TGCGCCAGCAGCTTGGAACCGGGACAGGGGGCTGAAGCTTTCTTT.